The rows below give T cell receptor beta chains drawn from one sample of a study of cytomegalovirus exposure and HLA in healthy donors. Clones were read by immunoSEQ multiplex PCR, and TCRdb kept only the in-frame ones, dropping some. In total, the table holds over 75,000 clones. Sequenced material: PBMCs. The receptor set was obtained from a girl between 5 and 17 years old in good health and CMV-seropositive. The CDR3 runs from the conserved cysteine through the conserved F or W. The D gene is left open where the match is weak.

j_gene,d_gene,v_gene,CDR3aa,CDR3nt
TRBJ2-7,-,TRBV4-1,CASSQDPRSGYEQYF,TGCGCCAGCAGCCAAGATCCCCGGTCCGGTTACGAGCAGTACTTC
TRBJ1-1,TRBD1,TRBV5-1,CASSLGTGRYGTEAFF,TGCGCCAGCAGCTTGGGGACAGGGCGGTATGGCACTGAAGCTTTCTTT
TRBJ1-6,-,TRBV7-2,CASSWSDSPLHF,TGTGCCAGCAGCTGGTCGGATTCACCCCTCCACTTT
TRBJ2-1,TRBD1,TRBV6-1,CASSAGDRGAQFF,TGTGCCAGCAGTGCGGGCGACAGGGGAGCCCAGTTCTTC
TRBJ1-5,-,TRBV6-1,CASSDGHHSNQPQHF,TGTGCCAGCAGTGATGGACACCATAGCAATCAGCCCCAGCATTTT
TRBJ2-2,-,TRBV7-3,CASSSPGTGELFF,TGTGCCAGCAGCTCACCGGGTACCGGGGAGCTGTTTTTT
TRBJ2-1,-,TRBV28,CASSLNRLFDNEQFF,TGTGCCAGCAGTTTAAACAGGTTGTTCGACAATGAGCAGTTCTTC
TRBJ1-2,-,TRBV6-1,CASNPLRGIEGYTF,TGTGCCAGCAACCCCCTGAGGGGGATAGAGGGCTACACCTTC
TRBJ1-1,-,TRBV5-1,CASSREGPSNTEAFF,TGCGCCAGCAGCCGGGAGGGGCCATCGAACACTGAAGCTTTCTTT
TRBJ2-1,-,TRBV6-6,CASRLGGSTYNEQFF,TGTGCCAGCAGGCTTGGGGGCAGTACCTACAATGAGCAGTTCTTC
TRBJ1-5,-,TRBV27,CASSVMGSQPQHF,TGTGCCAGCAGCGTGATGGGGAGTCAGCCCCAGCATTTT
TRBJ1-1,-,TRBV7-2,CASSLDMNTEAFF,TGTGCCAGCAGCTTAGATATGAACACTGAAGCTTTCTTT
TRBJ1-5,-,TRBV2,CASRENSNQPQHF,TGTGCCAGCCGGGAAAATAGCAATCAGCCCCAGCATTTT
TRBJ1-2,-,TRBV6-1,CASSEGSGYGYTF,TGTGCCAGCAGTGAAGGGAGCGGCTATGGCTACACCTTC
TRBJ2-5,TRBD2,TRBV6-6,CASTLAGGAKETQYF,TGTGCCAGCACGCTTGCGGGGGGAGCTAAAGAGACCCAGTACTTC
TRBJ1-1,-,TRBV13,CASSPAGGGTEAFF,TGTGCCAGCAGCCCTGCGGGGGGGGGCACTGAAGCTTTCTTT
TRBJ1-1,TRBD1,TRBV4-2,CASTARGTGANTEAFF,TGTGCCAGCACCGCAAGGGGAACAGGGGCGAACACTGAAGCTTTCTTT
TRBJ1-5,-,TRBV6-6,CASSYVIGSVYQPQHF,TGTGCCAGCAGTTACGTTATCGGAAGCGTGTATCAGCCCCAGCATTTT
TRBJ2-7,TRBD1,TRBV27,CASSLQGVDEQYF,TGTGCCAGCAGTTTACAGGGGGTCGACGAGCAGTACTTC
TRBJ2-3,TRBD2,TRBV2,CAIPRGGRSDTQYF,TGTGCCATACCGCGGGGGGGCCGCTCAGATACGCAGTATTTT
TRBJ1-4,TRBD1,TRBV18,CASSPADRASTNEKLFF,TGTGCCAGCTCACCTGCGGACAGGGCCTCAACTAATGAAAAACTGTTTTTT
TRBJ1-6,-,TRBV30,CAWSVQGYNSPLHF,TGTGCCTGGAGCGTACAGGGATATAATTCACCCCTCCACTTT
TRBJ2-1,TRBD1,TRBV6-1,CASSVDRGTSYEQFF,TGTGCCAGCAGTGTAGACAGGGGAACCTCGTATGAGCAGTTCTTC
TRBJ2-1,-,TRBV5-4,CASSFQGGSYNEQFF,TGTGCCAGCAGCTTCCAGGGGGGCTCCTACAATGAGCAGTTCTTC
TRBJ2-3,TRBD2,TRBV27,CASSSPGRLAGGQDTQYF,TGTGCCAGCAGTTCTCCTGGTCGACTAGCGGGGGGGCAAGATACGCAGTATTTT
TRBJ1-2,TRBD1,TRBV19,CASSMTGIYGYTF,TGTGCCAGTAGTATGACAGGGATCTATGGCTACACCTTC
TRBJ1-5,-,TRBV2,CASSEGGTVNQPQHF,TGTGCCAGCAGTGAAGGCGGGACGGTTAATCAGCCCCAGCATTTT
TRBJ2-1,TRBD2,TRBV6-5,CASRSGGATEQFF,TGTGCCAGCAGGTCCGGGGGGGCAACTGAGCAGTTCTTC
TRBJ1-2,-,TRBV6-5,CASSFTSANYGYTF,TGTGCCAGCAGTTTTACCTCCGCGAACTATGGCTACACCTTC
TRBJ2-7,-,TRBV25-1,CASSDPRGAYEQYF,TGTGCCAGCAGTGATCCCAGGGGGGCCTACGAGCAGTACTTC
TRBJ2-1,TRBD1,TRBV29-1,CSVGDRAYNEQFF,TGCAGCGTCGGGGACAGGGCGTACAATGAGCAGTTCTTC
TRBJ2-2,TRBD1,TRBV7-2,CASSRQGRAGELFF,TGTGCCAGCAGCCGACAGGGTAGGGCCGGGGAGCTGTTTTTT
TRBJ1-6,-,TRBV5-6,CASSLGASEHWSPLHF,TGTGCCAGCAGCTTGGGGGCTTCCGAGCATTGGTCACCCCTCCACTTT
TRBJ1-1,-,TRBV4-3,CASSQVYRGLNTEAFF,TGCGCCAGCAGTCAGGTATATAGGGGATTGAACACTGAAGCTTTCTTT
TRBJ2-5,TRBD2,TRBV5-1,CASSLAGGQETQYF,TGCGCCAGCAGCTTGGCGGGGGGGCAAGAGACCCAGTACTTC
TRBJ2-5,TRBD1,TRBV7-6,CASSLSGTGSLETQYF,TGTGCCAGCAGCTTGTCCGGGACAGGGTCTCTGGAGACCCAGTACTTC